These 10 T cell receptor beta chains originate from one sample sequenced in a study of a mutant IDH1 vaccine in newly diagnosed glioma. The assay was immunoSEQ multiplex PCR, and TCRdb's table has in-frame clones only and misses some. The repertoire holds tens of thousands of clones, with roughly nine tenths as singletons. Antigens for these TCRs are unknown. Time point specified: week 11, during vaccination. The investigators gave 300 ug of mutant IDH1 20-mer peptide in each vaccine dose, together with topical imiquimod. The sample here was PBMCs, taken from a glioma patient whose treatment included an IDH1 peptide vaccine. The receptors come from a man aged 50-60 years with glioma.

The V gene is TRBV5-8, the J gene TRBJ2-7; TRBD1 agrees at 8 bases. The germline CDR1 and CDR2 sequences are SGHTS and YDEGEE. CDR3 length: 14 amino acids. V was pared by 4 bases and J by 11 bases, with 14 bases of the junction left unmatched. The CDR3 DNA follows: TGTGCCAGCAGCCTAGATCTGACAGGGGAGGTGGAGTACTTC. It codes for CASSLDLTGEVEYF.

This clone appeared once. The gene calls are TRBV18 and TRBJ1-3, with D tentatively TRBD1 (6 bases). The CDR3 is 14 residues long. Trimming stripped 3 bases from V and 3 bases from J, with 9 bases between. Germline lookup yields CDR1 KGHSH and CDR2 LQKENI. For the CDR3, the DNA is TGTGCCAGCTCACCCGGAGGGGGTGGAAACACCATATATTTT. This translates into CASSPGGGGNTIYF.

The V call is TRBV19, the J call TRBJ2-2; 8 bases match TRBD2. The CDR3 spans 15 residues. The V and J ends lost 4 bases and 5 bases, in that order; junction bases with no gene match: 6. Germline CDR1 is LNHDA and CDR2 is SQIVND (reference sequence). In DNA form, the CDR3 reads TGTGCCAGTAGTAATGCGGGAGGAAGGACCGGGGAGCTGTTTTTT. Translation gives CASSNAGGRTGELFF.

This clone was seen a few times. The chain links TRBV9 to TRBJ2-7; tentatively, D is TRBD1 or TRBD2 (5 bases each). Germline lookup yields CDR1 SGDLS and CDR2 YYNGEE. The V end was cut by 0 bases, the J end by 2 bases, with 12 bases between. The CDR3 spans 15 residues. The CDR3 DNA sequence: TGTGCCAGCAGCGTAGAAACGGGACGGACCTACGAGCAGTACTTC. This encodes CASSVETGRTYEQYF. The full variable domain, rest sourced from reference TRBV9 and TRBJ2-7, is DSGVTQTPKHLITATGQRVTLRCSPRSGDLSVYWYQQSLDQGLQFLIQYYNGEERAKGNILERFSAQQFPDLHSELNLSSLELGDSALYFCASSVETGRTYEQYFGPGTRLTVT.

This chain links TRBV19 with TRBJ1-1; D ambiguous. The CDR3 sequence is 14 residues long. Germline V gene sequence: CDR1 LNHDA, CDR2 SQIVND (reference sequence). The V and J ends lost 7 bases and 4 bases respectively, with 16 bases between them. The CDR3 region is CASTYPSGGTEAFF. Written as DNA, the CDR3 is TGTGCCAGTACCTACCCATCGGGAGGCACTGAAGCTTTCTTT.

This sequence joins TRBV7-9 and TRBJ1-3; possibly TRBD1 for D (5 bases). Germline V gives CDR1 SEHNR, CDR2 FQNEAQ (reference sequence). The CDR3 has 14 amino acids. Trimming shortened V by 5 bases and J by 1 base, and 9 bases separated the two germline ends. The CDR3 DNA follows: TGTGCCAGCAGCACCGGGGCTTCTGGAAACACCATATATTTT. This codes for CASSTGASGNTIYF.

The genes are TRBV18 and TRBJ2-2, with TRBD2 as a possible D gene (6 bases). This CDR3 has 14 residues. With 6 bases removed from V and 4 bases from J, the gap between germline ends came to 12 bases. The germline CDR1 and CDR2 sequences are KGHSH and LQKENI. The CDR3 DNA is TGTGCCAGCTCCGTCGGGGGTTTCACCGGGGAGCTGTTTTTT. It translates to CASSVGGFTGELFF.

This clone was seen just once. This sequence joins TRBV7-6 and TRBJ2-7, with D possibly being TRBD2 (6 bases). The germline gives CDR1 SGHVS, CDR2 FNYEAQ. V shed 1 base and J shed 1 base, with 11 bases lying between them. The CDR3 spans 15 residues. The chain's CDR3 is CASSLDGTGSYEQYF. CDR3 sequence (DNA): TGTGCCAGCAGCTTAGATGGGACTGGGTCCTACGAGCAGTACTTC.

V gene TRBV11-3 combines with J gene TRBJ2-1; 7 positions match TRBD1. This CDR3 comprises 15 residues. Germline-derived CDR1 and CDR2 are SGHNT and YENEEA. V gave up 5 bases and J gave up 5 bases; unmatched junction bases: 9. CDR3 residues: CASSGTGARHNEQFF. The CDR3 DNA reads TGTGCCAGCAGCGGCACAGGGGCGCGCCACAATGAGCAGTTCTTC.

The chain has TRBV4-2 and TRBJ2-3; no clear D. Trimming took off 5 bases at V and 1 base at J, with 4 bases between the two ends. Looked up from germline, CDR1 is LGHNA and CDR2 is YNFKEQ. The CDR3 contains 12 residues. The CDR3 sequence: CASSGGTDTQYF. The CDR3 DNA reads as TGTGCCAGCAGCGGCGGCACAGATACGCAGTATTTT.